A single sample gave rise to the 25 T cell receptor beta chains below, sequenced in a study of blood T cell repertoires in COVID-19. Sequenced by immunoSEQ multiplex PCR; TCRdb stores in-frame clones only, minus some. The table shows nearly 80,000 clones, with 65% to 85% occurring only once. Source material: peripheral blood. Receptor source: a man between 45 and 60 years old with acute or convalescent COVID-19.

V gene TRBV28 combines with J gene TRBJ2-2; D perhaps matches TRBD1 (6 bases). The CDR3 extends over 14 amino acids. Deletions cut 5 bases from V and 4 bases from J, with 11 bases between. Germline V lookup: CDR1 MDHEN, CDR2 SYDVKM. CDR3 in DNA: TGTGCCAGCAGTCCAGGACAGTCCACCGGGGAGCTGTTTTTT. Its translation is CASSPGQSTGELFF.

This chain connects TRBV7-9 to TRBJ2-3; D is possibly TRBD2 (7 bases). Germline V gene data show CDR1 as SEHNR and CDR2 as FQNEAQ (reference sequence). The CDR3 consists of 15 residues. V was trimmed by 1 base and J by 2 bases, leaving 10 bases between them. This CDR3 reads CASSLGGGPTDTQYF. The CDR3 DNA reads TGTGCCAGCAGCTTAGGGGGGGGCCCCACAGATACGCAGTATTTT.

The chain uses TRBV19 and TRBJ1-4, with TRBD1 matching 8 bases. J was trimmed by 5 bases and V by 4 bases; bases with no gene match: 6. The CDR3 covers 15 residues. Germline CDR1 reads LNHDA; CDR2 reads SQIVND (reference sequence). CDR3 in DNA: TGTGCCAGTAGTAGAGGACAGGGCAAAAATGAAAAACTGTTTTTT. This translates into CASSRGQGKNEKLFF.

This chain joins TRBV19 and TRBJ2-1; the D is unclear. Trimming shortened V by 7 bases and J by 9 bases, and 13 bases separated the two germline ends. In germline, CDR1 is LNHDA, CDR2 SQIVND (reference sequence). CDR3 length equals 12 residues. The CDR3 spells CASTQGVGEQFF. DNA for the CDR3: TGTGCCAGTACACAAGGAGTCGGTGAGCAGTTCTTC.

The V gene is TRBV23-1, the J gene TRBJ1-6; D unresolved. TRBV23-1 is an ORF, and what it does is uncertain. V was cut by 4 bases and J by 8 bases, with 18 bases left in between. The CDR3 contains 16 residues. The CDR3 region has the DNA TGCGCCAGCAGTCCCTTTGGGCCCGCGCCGGATTCACCCCTCCACTTT. Translation: CASSPFGPAPDSPLHF.

V is TRBV15 and J is TRBJ1-2, with 9 bases matching TRBD1. V lost 1 base to trimming and J lost 5 bases; unmatched junction nucleotides: 8. Germline lookup yields CDR1 LNHNV and CDR2 YYDKDF (reference sequence). The CDR3 runs to 16 residues. The CDR3 protein is CATSRGPGQGRYGYTF. CDR3 coding DNA: TGTGCCACCAGCAGAGGACCGGGACAGGGCCGATATGGCTACACCTTC.

The rearrangement uses TRBV13 and TRBJ2-6; 8 bases align to TRBD2. The junction had 10 bases not matched to a gene; V was cut back by 0 bases and J by 0 bases. Germline loops: CDR1 PRHDT, CDR2 FYEKMQ (reference sequence). This CDR3 region has 20 residues. Written as DNA, the CDR3 is TGTGCCAGCAGCTTAGGTCTGAACCGGGAGGGAGGCTCTGGGGCCAACGTCCTGACTTTC. This encodes CASSLGLNREGGSGANVLTF.

Only a few counts were recorded for this clone. V is TRBV30 and J is TRBJ2-2; no reliable D call. The length of the CDR3 is 12 residues. Germline values: CDR1 GTSNPN, CDR2 SVGIG (reference sequence). V was trimmed by 6 bases and J by 1 base, leaving 6 bases between them. In DNA, the CDR3 is TGTGCCTGCCCTAGGAACACCGGGGAGCTGTTTTTT. Translation: CACPRNTGELFF.

CDR3 DNA: TGTGCCAGCAGATACGCACCGGGACAGGGGGCTTTAAACACCGGGGAGCTGTTTTTT. Residues: CASRYAPGQGALNTGELFF. The chain links TRBV7-6 to TRBJ2-2; 12 bases align to TRBD1. J gave up 2 bases and V 6 bases, and 13 bases lay outside the gene matches. The CDR3 sequence is 19 residues long. CDR1 is SGHVS and CDR2 is FNYEAQ in the germline V gene.

In this sample, this clone turned up a few times. V and J are TRBV19 and TRBJ1-5, with D perhaps matching TRBD1 (6 bases). Trimming took 9 bases from V and 4 from J, leaving 16 bases between them. CDR3 length: 14 residues. Germline V gene data show CDR1 as LNHDA and CDR2 as SQIVND (reference sequence). CDR3: CASQSTGWNQPQHF. Here the CDR3 DNA reads TGTGCCAGCCAGAGCACAGGGTGGAATCAGCCCCAGCATTTT.

The table lists this clone with a few counts. V and J are TRBV6-2 or TRBV6-3 and TRBJ1-3; D perhaps matches TRBD1 (5 bases). Germline values: CDR1 MNHEY, CDR2 SVGEGT. Trimming left V 0 bases short and J 2 bases short, with 8 bases between. This CDR3 is built from 15 residues. CDR3 sequence: CASSYSTEAGNTIYF. As DNA, the CDR3 is TGTGCCAGCAGTTACTCGACAGAAGCTGGAAACACCATATATTTT.

In this sample, this clone turned up once. The chain employs TRBV7-2 and TRBJ2-1; TRBD1 aligns across 9 bases. V was clipped by 5 bases and J by 6 bases; unmatched bases: 8. Germline CDR1 is SGHTA and CDR2 is FQGNSA. The CDR3 is 15 residues long. The CDR3 sequence is CASSAGQGGSNEQFF. In nucleotides, the CDR3 is TGTGCCAGCAGCGCGGGACAGGGAGGAAGCAATGAGCAGTTCTTC.

V and J are TRBV24-1 and TRBJ2-3; 10 nucleotides match TRBD2. Trimming removed 0 bases from V and 6 bases from J; junction bases left unmatched: 11. The CDR3 is 18 residues long. The V gene's germline CDR1 is KGHDR and CDR2 SFDVKD. This chain's CDR3 is CATSDLGLAGVVVDTQYF. CDR3 bases: TGTGCCACCAGTGATTTGGGTCTAGCGGGAGTGGTGGTGGATACGCAGTATTTT.

This rearrangement joins TRBV9 to TRBJ1-2; 7 nucleotides align to TRBD1. Germline V gene sequence: CDR1 SGDLS, CDR2 YYNGEE. Trimming cost V 0 bases and J 2 bases; bases outside gene matches: 10. The CDR3 loop spans 17 amino acids. The CDR3 protein is CASSVDPGQGENYGYTF. Here the CDR3 DNA reads TGTGCCAGCAGCGTAGATCCTGGCCAGGGGGAAAACTATGGCTACACCTTC.

The rearrangement links TRBV6-1 to TRBJ2-3, with D unresolved. The CDR3 is made up of 15 amino acids. Germline CDR1 and CDR2: MNHNS and SASEGT. With 3 bases removed from V and 2 bases from J, the gap between germline ends came to 12 bases. In DNA form, the CDR3 reads TGTGCCAGCAGTGATTCAGCCAGGTTCACAGATACGCAGTATTTT. Translating it yields CASSDSARFTDTQYF.

This clone was picked up one time. The chain joins TRBV28 to TRBJ1-1; unclear D gene. The V gene's germline CDR1 is MDHEN and CDR2 SYDVKM. The CDR3 contains 13 residues. V gave up 6 bases and J gave up 1 base, with 9 bases separating them. CDR3 nucleotides: TGTGCCAGCAGGGGTTACAGGAACACTGAAGCTTTCTTT. It codes for CASRGYRNTEAFF.

The gene calls are TRBV28 and TRBJ2-1, with 10 bases lining up with TRBD2. CDR3 length: 15 amino acids. The ends lost 6 bases at V and 5 bases at J; junction bases unmatched: 7. Germline V gene sequence: CDR1 MDHEN, CDR2 SYDVKM. This CDR3 is CASSRTSGLHNEQFF. In DNA form, the CDR3 reads TGTGCCAGCAGCAGGACTAGCGGATTACACAATGAGCAGTTCTTC.

The V and J genes are TRBV7-9 and TRBJ2-1, with D perhaps TRBD2 (6 bases). CDR3 length equals 14 residues. Germline CDR1 and CDR2: SEHNR and FQNEAQ (reference sequence). The V gene lost 1 base and the J gene lost 8 bases, with 12 bases spanning the gap. The CDR3 sequence: CASSLGGIVDEQFF. CDR3 bases: TGTGCCAGCAGCTTAGGCGGGATAGTCGATGAGCAGTTCTTC.

This chain uses TRBV7-9 with TRBJ1-2, with D tentatively TRBD1 (6 bases). Trimming stripped 6 bases from V and 9 bases from J, with 11 bases between. CDR1 is SEHNR, CDR2 FQNEAQ, per germline (reference sequence). The CDR3 runs to 11 residues. The CDR3 loop is CASSQGPRYTF. The CDR3 nucleotides read TGTGCCAGCAGTCAGGGGCCGCGCTACACCTTC. The variable domain in full, with the rest retrieved from reference TRBV7-9 and TRBJ1-2, is DTGVSQNPRHKITKRGQNVTFRCDPISEHNRLYWYRQTLGQGPEFLTYFQNEAQLEKSRLLSDRFSAERPKGSFSTLEIQRTEQGDSAMYLCASSQGPRYTFGSGTRLTVV.

This chain connects TRBV7-9 to TRBJ2-1; possibly TRBD2 for D (6 bases). Germline V gene lookup returns CDR1 SEHNR and CDR2 FQNEAQ (reference sequence). The CDR3 extends over 16 amino acids. The V end lost 5 bases, the J end lost 3 bases, and 17 bases lay between the germline ends. CDR3 residues: CASSPLGGRSYNEQFF. CDR3 coding DNA: TGTGCCAGCAGCCCCCTGGGGGGACGGAGCTACAATGAGCAGTTCTTC.

The chain uses TRBV28 and TRBJ1-5; D is unclear. V was trimmed by 2 bases and J by 7 bases, leaving 6 bases between them. Germline loops: CDR1 MDHEN, CDR2 SYDVKM. The CDR3 sequence is 12 residues long. The CDR3 sequence is CASSLVRQPQHF. The CDR3 coding sequence is TGTGCCAGCAGTTTAGTTAGACAGCCCCAGCATTTT.

This chain links TRBV4-1 with TRBJ2-1; possibly TRBD1 for D (6 bases). Looked up from germline, CDR1 is MGHRA and CDR2 is YSYEKL. Between the trimmed V and J ends, which lost 0 bases and 15 bases, there was a span of 12 bases. This CDR3 comprises 12 residues. In DNA, the CDR3 is TGCGCCAGCAGCCAAGACGTTGGACAGCCGTTCTTC. Its protein is CASSQDVGQPFF.

The chain employs TRBV4-3 and TRBJ1-4; D is unclear. CDR1 is LGHNA and CDR2 is YSLEER in the germline V gene. V was trimmed by 0 bases and J by 8 bases, leaving 16 bases between them. The CDR3 is 16 residues long. Here the CDR3 reads CASSQESADGGEKLFF. The CDR3 region has the DNA TGCGCCAGCAGCCAAGAATCAGCCGACGGCGGGGAAAAACTGTTTTTT.

This rearrangement joins TRBV6-1 to TRBJ2-5; no definite D call. Germline V gives CDR1 MNHNS, CDR2 SASEGT. The CDR3 has 16 amino acids. Trimming cost V 2 bases and J 5 bases, with 18 bases left between them. CDR3 in amino acids: CASSEQHSLGYETQYF. The CDR3 nucleotides are TGTGCCAGCAGTGAACAGCACAGCTTGGGTTACGAGACCCAGTACTTC.

The count of this clone is one. The chain combines TRBV2 with TRBJ2-2; D not certain. There are 13 residues in the CDR3. The germline V gene has CDR1 SNHLY and CDR2 FYNNEI. V was pared by 2 bases and J by 4 bases, with 5 bases between. This CDR3 is CASSESVTGELFF. The CDR3 bases are TGTGCCAGCAGTGAATCAGTCACCGGGGAGCTGTTTTTT.